A selection of T cell receptor beta chains follows, all from one sample in a study of blood T cells in healthy people across ages. In TCRdb, the 5' RACE reads were re-called with MiXCR into one record per CDR3 protein. The sample lists 550,000 to 750,000 distinct CDR3 sequences, 21% occurring once. The sequenced material came from blood. The receptors come from a man aged 65-85 years in good health. CDR3s include the opening cysteine and the closing phenylalanine or tryptophan. Fields, in order: J gene, V gene, clone size, D gene, CDR3 length, CDR3 DNA, CDR3 protein. The D gene is left open where the match is weak. Size values are once, few and many counts, or a class for expanded clones, and some rows have none.

>TRBJ2-7|TRBV12-3/TRBV12-4|many|TRBD2|16
TGTGCCAGCAGACTGACTAGCGGGAGTCTTAGGTTCGAGCAGTACTTC
CASRLTSGSLRFEQYF
>TRBJ2-2|TRBV5-1|few|NA|16
TGCGCCAGCAGAGAATTGACGCCCTTGAACACCGGGGAGCTGTTTTTT
CASRELTPLNTGELFF
>TRBJ2-5|TRBV29-1|NA|TRBD1|12
TGCAGCGCGGGACAGGGGGCTGAGACCCAGTACTTC
CSAGQGAETQYF
>TRBJ2-7|TRBV4-2|NA|NA|14
TGTGCCAGCAGCCAACAAGAGTCGAGGGCCGAGCAGTACTTC
CASSQQESRAEQYF
>TRBJ2-1|TRBV4-3|NA|TRBD1|16
TGCGCCAGCAGCCAAGATAGTGGGACAGTCTACAATGAGCAGTTCTTC
CASSQDSGTVYNEQFF
>TRBJ1-5|TRBV30|NA|NA|14
TGTGCCTGGAGTGTAAGGGGACCCAATCAGCCCCAGCATTTT
CAWSVRGPNQPQHF
>TRBJ2-1|TRBV20-1|NA|NA|13
TGCAGTGCATCGAGGAGATCCTACAATGAGCAGTTCTTC
CSASRRSYNEQFF
>TRBJ1-4|TRBV5-1|few|NA|15
TGCGCCAGCAGCCCTGGGGGAGGCCATAATGAAAAACTGTTTTTT
CASSPGGGHNEKLFF
>TRBJ2-3|TRBV7-8|many|NA|16
TGTGCCAGCAGCTTAGCTTCGGGGGAGTCGAGAGATACGCAGTATTTT
CASSLASGESRDTQYF
>TRBJ2-1|TRBV11-2|NA|TRBD2|16
TGTGCCAGCAGCATATTAGCGGGAGGGCCCTACAATGAGCAGTTCTTC
CASSILAGGPYNEQFF
>TRBJ2-1|TRBV7-2|NA|NA|14
TGTGCCAGCAGCATCGGACAGCCCTACAATGAGCAGTTCTTC
CASSIGQPYNEQFF
>TRBJ2-1|TRBV29-1|NA|TRBD2|19
TGCAGCGTTGAAGGTTTGGCAGACGGGACTAGCGCAGTATACAATGAGCAGTTCTTC
CSVEGLADGTSAVYNEQFF
>TRBJ2-1|TRBV20-1|NA|NA|18
TGCAGTGCTAGAGATCAGGGGGCTAGCGGGGCGTACGGGAATGAGCAGTTCTTC
CSARDQGASGAYGNEQFF
>TRBJ1-1|TRBV5-1|NA|TRBD1|16
TGCGCCAGCAGCTTTGCCGGGACAGGGGGGCACACTGAAGCTTTCTTT
CASSFAGTGGHTEAFF
>TRBJ1-1|TRBV12-3/TRBV12-4|NA|NA|14
TGTGCCAGCAGTTTAATCCGGGTTGGGACTGAAGCTTTCTTT
CASSLIRVGTEAFF
>TRBJ2-5|TRBV10-2|few|NA|11
TGCGCCAGCAGCCCCGGGACTACCCAGTACTTC
CASSPGTTQYF
>TRBJ2-1|TRBV18|few|NA|15
TGTGCCAGCTCAACGCGGAGGAGCTCCTACAATGAGCAGTTCTTC
CASSTRRSSYNEQFF
>TRBJ2-2|TRBV4-1|NA|TRBD2|16
TGCGCCAGCAGCCAACCGGGACTAGCGGCTTTCGGGGAGCTGTTTTTT
CASSQPGLAAFGELFF
>TRBJ2-3|TRBV12-3/TRBV12-4|NA|TRBD2|15
TGTGCCAGCAGACCCGGACTAGCGGGAGCAGATATGCAATATTTT
CASRPGLAGADMQYF
>TRBJ1-1|TRBV4-1|NA|NA|15
TGCGCCAGCAGCCAAGAATTTGGGGTAGGCACTGAAGCTTTCTTT
CASSQEFGVGTEAFF
>TRBJ1-1|TRBV5-1|once|NA|14
TGCGCCAGCACCCTTACTGGAGGGAACACTGAAGCTTTCTTT
CASTLTGGNTEAFF